Each of the 29 T cell receptor beta chains below was sequenced from the same sample in a study of cytomegalovirus exposure and HLA in healthy donors. This PCR relied on a set of 60 Vbeta primers and 13 Jbeta primers. Profiled with immunoSEQ multiplex PCR; TCRdb holds only in-frame clones, not every one. The sample records roughly 100,000 clones, over 65% being singletons. What was sequenced was PBMCs. The receptors derive from a female donor in good health and CMV-seropositive.

The gene calls are TRBV6-1 and TRBJ1-2, with 7 bases lining up with TRBD1. This CDR3 is built from 13 residues. Germline V lookup: CDR1 MNHNS, CDR2 SASEGT. The trim removed 6 bases at V and 0 bases at J, leaving 1 base unmatched. Here the CDR3 DNA reads TGTGCCAGCAGGGACAGGACTAACTATGGCTACACCTTC. Translation: CASRDRTNYGYTF.

The chain joins TRBV4-2 to TRBJ2-6; TRBD1 matches at 9 bases. Trimming removed 0 bases from V and 4 bases from J; junction bases left unmatched: 13. Germline loops: CDR1 LGHNA, CDR2 YNFKEQ. This CDR3 has 20 residues. The CDR3 nucleotides are TGTGCCAGCAGCCAAGAGGCGTCGGGACAGGGATCAGGGGGGGCCAACGTCCTGACTTTC. Protein product: CASSQEASGQGSGGANVLTF.

The chain couples TRBV19 to TRBJ2-2, with 9 bases lining up with TRBD1. The V gene's germline CDR1 is LNHDA and CDR2 SQIVND (reference sequence). CDR3 size: 15 residues. J gave up 1 base and V 5 bases, and 2 bases lay outside the gene matches. CDR3 region: CASSHRGRNTGELFF. CDR3 DNA sequence: TGTGCCAGTAGTCACAGGGGGCGGAACACCGGGGAGCTGTTTTTT.

This rearrangement joins TRBV7-9 to TRBJ1-1; possible D gene TRBD1, 5 bases. From germline, CDR1 is SEHNR and CDR2 FQNEAQ (reference sequence). With 5 bases removed from V and 12 bases from J, the gap between germline ends came to 25 bases. The CDR3 has 15 amino acids. For the CDR3, the DNA is TGTGCCAGCAGCCCCTTGGGTCAGGGATCTACGAAAACTTTCTTT. It is translated as CASSPLGQGSTKTFF.

The chain carries TRBV5-4 and TRBJ2-2; possibly TRBD1 for D (5 bases). The CDR3 loop spans 14 amino acids. Trimming shortened V by 1 base and J by 7 bases, and 11 bases separated the two germline ends. CDR1 and CDR2 (germline): SGHNT, YYREEE (reference sequence). The CDR3 nucleotides read TGTGCCAGCAGCTTGCGGTCAGGACACGGGGAGCTGTTTTTT. It encodes CASSLRSGHGELFF.

A note on this clone: At one end, the junction sequence differs from germline, possibly due to a read error. The chain combines TRBV7-7 with TRBJ2-1, with TRBD2 matching over 8 bases. The CDR3 is made up of 16 amino acids. From germline, CDR1 is SSHAT and CDR2 FNYEAQ (reference sequence). The CDR3 loop reads CASSLHGRAPYNEQFF. Here the CDR3 DNA reads TGTGCTAGCAGCTTACACGGGAGGGCCCCCTACAATGAGCAGTTCTTC.

This clone has just a few counts. At the DNA level, this CDR3 is encoded by other sequences in the same sample as well. CDR3 DNA sequence: TGCGCCAGCAGCTTGGAGGGGCTTGGCAATCAGCCCCAGCATTTT. Its translation: CASSLEGLGNQPQHF. The chain couples TRBV5-1 to TRBJ1-5; tentative D call: TRBD1 (5 bases). The V end lost 0 bases, the J end lost 2 bases, and 9 bases lay between the germline ends. This CDR3 is built from 15 residues. CDR1 and CDR2 (germline): SGHRS, YFSETQ.

This clone was detected only a few times. V gene TRBV2 combines with J gene TRBJ1-1; TRBD1 aligns across 10 bases. The CDR3 is made up of 14 amino acids. J gave up 5 bases and V 6 bases, and 6 bases lay outside the gene matches. From germline, CDR1 is SNHLY and CDR2 FYNNEI. CDR3 DNA: TGTGCCAGCAGACCCGACAGGGGGCATACTGAAGCTTTCTTT. It yields the protein CASRPDRGHTEAFF.

The chain couples TRBV7-9 to TRBJ1-1; 12 bases are shared with TRBD1. Losses at the gene ends were 5 bases for V and 5 bases for J; bases not matched to a gene: 12. CDR1 and CDR2 from the germline V gene are SEHNR and FQNEAQ (reference sequence). There are 17 residues in the CDR3. The CDR3 here is CASSHTGTGGLGTEAFF. CDR3 in DNA: TGTGCCAGCAGCCACACCGGGACAGGGGGCCTGGGAACTGAAGCTTTCTTT.

This sequence joins TRBV28 and TRBJ2-1; TRBD2 might be the D (6 bases). CDR3 length: 14 residues. V lost 3 bases, J lost 7 bases, and 13 bases lay in between. Germline CDR1 reads MDHEN; CDR2 reads SYDVKM. CDR3 loop: CASSFAGSRNEQFF. Here the CDR3 DNA reads TGTGCCAGCAGTTTCGCCGGGAGCAGGAATGAGCAGTTCTTC.

The chain joins TRBV5-1 to TRBJ2-1; D might be TRBD2 (6 bases). This CDR3 contains 14 residues. Germline V lookup: CDR1 SGHRS, CDR2 YFSETQ. V lost 4 bases, J lost 5 bases, and 13 bases lay in between. Here the CDR3 DNA reads TGCGCCAGCAGCCAGGTCCGGGGGAACAATGAGCAGTTCTTC. This sequence encodes CASSQVRGNNEQFF.

The chain has TRBV29-1 and TRBJ1-2; TRBD1 aligns across 9 bases. The V segment lost 7 bases and the J segment 4 bases; nucleotides outside the gene matches: 7. The CDR3 runs to 13 residues. CDR1 SQVTM and CDR2 ANQGSEA come from the germline V gene. CDR3 in DNA: TGCAGCGCACCGGGACAGGGATTCTATGGCTACACCTTC. Its translation: CSAPGQGFYGYTF.

V gene TRBV19 combines with J gene TRBJ2-3; 9 bases are a match to TRBD2. The CDR3 contains 16 residues. Per germline, CDR1 LNHDA and CDR2 SQIVND (reference sequence). Trimming took 5 bases from V and 2 from J; bases not matched to a gene: 8. CDR3 sequence: CASSPIAGANTDTQYF. CDR3 bases: TGTGCCAGTAGTCCAATAGCGGGGGCAAACACAGATACGCAGTATTTT.

The CDR3 DNA reads as TGTGCCAGCAGTGAAACGGGACTAGCGGACACCGGGGAGCTGTTTTTT. Protein sequence: CASSETGLADTGELFF. The rearrangement uses TRBV25-1 and TRBJ2-2; 11 bases fit TRBD2. This CDR3 has 16 amino acids. The V segment lost 2 bases and the J segment 3 bases; nucleotides outside the gene matches: 2. The germline V gene encodes CDR1 MGHDK and CDR2 SYGVNS.

The J gene is TRBJ1-5, the V gene TRBV6-6; no clear D gene. This CDR3 has 16 residues. Trimming cost V 4 bases and J 2 bases, with 15 bases left between them. The germline CDR1 and CDR2 sequences are MNHNY and SVGAGI (reference sequence). Written as DNA, the CDR3 is TGTGCCAGCAGTTCCGGAGGCATCCTCCGCAATCAGCCCCAGCATTTT. It yields the protein CASSSGGILRNQPQHF.

The chain carries TRBV11-2 and TRBJ1-5; 9 bases fit TRBD1. CDR1 is SGHAT, CDR2 FQNNGV, per germline. The CDR3 length is 16 residues. Trimming removed 0 bases from V and 4 bases from J; junction bases left unmatched: 4. The CDR3 protein is CASSLEQGAGNQPQHF. The CDR3 nucleotides read TGTGCCAGCAGCTTAGAACAGGGGGCAGGGAATCAGCCCCAGCATTTT.

The J gene is TRBJ2-7, the V gene TRBV4-1, with TRBD2 matching 11 bases. CDR1 is MGHRA and CDR2 is YSYEKL in the germline V gene. The V segment lost 5 bases and the J segment 3 bases; nucleotides outside the gene matches: 9. This CDR3 has 16 amino acids. The CDR3 sequence is CASSSLGLAVSYEQYF. The CDR3 coding sequence is TGCGCCAGCAGCTCCCTGGGACTAGCGGTGAGCTACGAGCAGTACTTC.

The chain links TRBV29-1 to TRBJ2-1; D perhaps matches TRBD2 (5 bases). The CDR3 has 15 residues. Trimming took 7 bases from V and 3 from J, leaving 19 bases between them. CDR1 SQVTM and CDR2 ANQGSEA come from the germline V gene. CDR3 nucleotide sequence: TGCAGCGCAGCCAGTCAGGAGGTAGTCTACAATGAGCAGTTCTTC. This translates into CSAASQEVVYNEQFF.

The CDR3, as DNA: TGTGCCTGGAGTACGGTTAGCTTAGCCAAAAACATTCAGTACTTC. Its protein is CAWSTVSLAKNIQYF. V usage is TRBV30 and J usage is TRBJ2-4, with unresolved D. Germline V gives CDR1 GTSNPN, CDR2 SVGIG (reference sequence). Trimming cost V 2 bases and J 0 bases, with 11 bases left between them. This CDR3 has 15 residues.

The CDR3 sequence is CASSLAGIETQYF. Here the CDR3 DNA reads TGTGCCAGCAGCTTGGCAGGGATCGAGACCCAGTACTTC. This rearrangement joins TRBV5-4 to TRBJ2-5; a possible D gene is TRBD1 (5 bases). The CDR3 covers 13 residues. Per germline, CDR1 SGHNT and CDR2 YYREEE (reference sequence). Trimming pared 0 bases from V and 5 bases from J, leaving 8 bases between. The variable domain in full, completed from reference TRBV5-4 and TRBJ2-5, reads ETGVTQSPTHLIKTRGQQVTLRCSSQSGHNTVSWYQQALGQGPQFIFQYYREEENGRGNFPPRFSGLQFPNYSSELNVNALELDDSALYLCASSLAGIETQYFGPGTRLLVL.

This clone came up a few times. This chain connects TRBV5-1 to TRBJ1-2; 10 nucleotides line up with TRBD1. V shed 0 bases and J 6 bases; nucleotides not matched to a gene: 2. The CDR3 is 14 residues long. The germline CDR1 and CDR2 sequences are SGHRS and YFSETQ. The CDR3 is CASSLGQGADGYTF. The CDR3 DNA is TGCGCCAGCAGCTTGGGACAGGGGGCTGATGGCTACACCTTC.

The chain links TRBV28 to TRBJ2-7; 7 bases map to TRBD1. J gave up 4 bases and V 6 bases, and 6 bases lay outside the gene matches. The CDR3 loop spans 13 amino acids. Germline CDR1 MDHEN, CDR2 SYDVKM. CDR3 loop: CASREGQTYEQYF. The DNA of the CDR3 is TGTGCCAGCAGAGAGGGACAGACATACGAGCAGTACTTC.

The chain recombines TRBV27 with TRBJ1-6, with TRBD1 as a possible D gene (6 bases). Trimming shortened V by 8 bases and J by 3 bases, and 17 bases separated the two germline ends. This CDR3 contains 16 residues. The germline gives CDR1 MNHEY, CDR2 SMNVEV (reference sequence). The CDR3 DNA sequence: TGTGCCAGCCGTTATCAAGGACAGATCTATAATTCACCCCTCCACTTT. As protein: CASRYQGQIYNSPLHF.

This chain connects TRBV7-9 to TRBJ2-2; 9 bases align to TRBD1. Germline V lookup: CDR1 SEHNR, CDR2 FQNEAQ (reference sequence). The CDR3 runs 14 residues. Losses at the gene ends were 8 bases for V and 5 bases for J; bases not matched to a gene: 6. CDR3 residues: CASRRTGVTGELFF. As DNA, the CDR3 is TGTGCCAGCCGGCGGACAGGGGTAACCGGGGAGCTGTTTTTT.

V is TRBV7-2 and J is TRBJ2-7, with 10 bases identical to TRBD1. Germline CDR1 and CDR2: SGHTA and FQGNSA. This CDR3 has 15 amino acids. V lost 5 bases to trimming and J lost 5 bases; unmatched junction nucleotides: 9. CDR3 in amino acids: CASSVAGTGVHEQYF. The CDR3 DNA sequence: TGTGCCAGCAGCGTTGCCGGGACAGGGGTCCACGAGCAGTACTTC.

This chain's CDR3 is CASSRREDRASPLHF. The CDR3 DNA reads TGTGCCAGCTCTCGGAGGGAGGACAGGGCTTCACCCCTCCACTTT. The genes are TRBV18 and TRBJ1-6; 8 bases align to TRBD1. The trim removed 6 bases at V and 9 bases at J, leaving 10 bases unmatched. The CDR3 spans 15 residues. Germline assignment: CDR1 KGHSH and CDR2 LQKENI.

This clone was observed a few times. The chain recombines TRBV6-5 with TRBJ2-7, with 15 bases aligning to TRBD2. This CDR3 comprises 15 residues. Germline-derived CDR1 and CDR2 are MNHEY and SVGAGI. With V trimmed by 4 bases and J by 5 bases, 3 bases remained unmatched. CDR3 DNA sequence: TGTGCCAGCAGTTCGGGACTAGCGGGAGGAAACGAGCAGTACTTC. Its translation: CASSSGLAGGNEQYF.

The DNA of the CDR3 is TGCGCCAGCAGTGATGGCAGGACAACTAATGAAAAACTGTTTTTT. Translating gives CASSDGRTTNEKLFF. The V gene is TRBV10-1, the J gene TRBJ1-4; D is unresolved. The germline V gene encodes CDR1 WNHNN and CDR2 SYGVQD (reference sequence). The CDR3 is made up of 15 amino acids. Trimming took 3 bases from V and 0 from J, leaving 8 bases between them.

J is TRBJ2-5 and V is TRBV7-9; D is unresolved. With 4 bases removed from V and 11 bases from J, the gap between germline ends came to 11 bases. The CDR3 extends over 11 amino acids. Germline V gene sequence: CDR1 SEHNR, CDR2 FQNEAQ (reference sequence). CDR3 sequence: CASSSQEEQYF. The CDR3 bases are TGTGCCAGCAGCTCCCAAGAGGAACAGTACTTC.